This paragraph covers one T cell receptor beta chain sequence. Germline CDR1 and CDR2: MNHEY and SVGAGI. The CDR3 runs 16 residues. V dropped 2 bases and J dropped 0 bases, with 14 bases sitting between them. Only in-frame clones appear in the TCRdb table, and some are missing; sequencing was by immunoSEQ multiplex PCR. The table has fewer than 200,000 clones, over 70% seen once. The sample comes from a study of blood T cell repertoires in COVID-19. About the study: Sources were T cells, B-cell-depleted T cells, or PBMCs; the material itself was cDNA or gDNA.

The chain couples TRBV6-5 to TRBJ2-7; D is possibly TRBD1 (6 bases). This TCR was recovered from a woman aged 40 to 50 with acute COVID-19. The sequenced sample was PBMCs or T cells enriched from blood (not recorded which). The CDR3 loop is CASSYRGHYSSYEQYV. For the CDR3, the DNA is TGTGCCAGCAGTTACCGGGGACATTATAGCTCCTACGAGCAGTACGTC.